These 3 T cell receptor beta chains were sequenced from one sample in a study of T cells in Graves' hyperthyroidism and ophthalmopathy. There were TCR beta CDR3 regions amplified from RNA transcripts. HTBI primers were the set used in a first-round RT-PCR of the TCR CDR3. TCRdb processed the multiplex PCR reads anew with MiXCR; each CDR3 protein has one entry. The sample lists under 400,000 distinct CDR3 sequences, over 10% occurring once. Sequenced material: blood. The receptors were sampled from a woman younger than 35 with Graves' hyperthyroidism.

This clonotype has ten or more counts. The chain links TRBV4-2 to TRBJ2-7; possibly TRBD1 for D (6 bases). The length of the CDR3 is 15 residues. The V and J ends lost 1 base and 0 bases respectively, with 10 bases between them. Germline V gene lookup returns CDR1 LGHNA and CDR2 YNFKEQ. CDR3: CASSQVRDTSYEQYF. The CDR3 DNA follows: TGTGCCAGCAGCCAAGTGAGGGACACCTCCTACGAGCAGTACTTC.

Concerning this clonotype: One base away lies a much larger clone, so this may be a sequencing read error. The chain joins TRBV2 to TRBJ2-3, with TRBD1 matching 9 bases. The CDR3 totals 14 residues. Looked up from germline, CDR1 is SNHLY and CDR2 is FYNNEI. CDR3 nucleotides: TGTGCCAGCAGTGGGACAGGGGTAACTAATACGCGGTATTTT. Its translation is CASSGTGVTNTRYF.

This clonotype occurred many times. This chain connects TRBV6-2 or TRBV6-3 to TRBJ2-2, with 7 bases identical to TRBD1. From germline, CDR1 is MNHEY and CDR2 SVGEGT. This CDR3 is 15 amino acids long. The V segment lost 3 bases and the J segment 8 bases; nucleotides outside the gene matches: 9. CDR3 region: CASSYARQGGGELFF. DNA of the CDR3: TGTGCCAGCAGTTATGCAAGACAGGGTGGAGGGGAGCTGTTTTTT.